This T cell receptor (beta chain) was captured by sequencing in a study of lymphopenia after photon versus proton radiotherapy. A remark on this clone: Its matching antigen is unknown.

Germline loops: CDR1 LNHDA, CDR2 SQIVND (reference sequence). The CDR3 contains 14 residues. The V and J ends lost 3 bases and 3 bases respectively, with 9 bases between them. Study results and caveats: Only patients who died were analyzed for survival; proton advantage is unproven. Post-nadir diversity loss with photons came from oligoclonal expansion, particularly CD8+ Temra cells.

Using immunoSEQ multiplex PCR, the repertoire was profiled, and TCRdb retains in-frame clones only, with some absent. The data contain about 45,000 clones, less than 90% of them singletons. J is TRBJ1-5 and V is TRBV19, with D uncertain. Specimen: peripheral blood, collected from a patient treated with photon-based radiotherapy. This sequence was found in a man between 40 and 49 years old with gastric cancer. CDR3 in DNA: TGTGCCAGTAGTATTGTCCAGAACAATCAGCCCCAGCATTTT. Residues: CASSIVQNNQPQHF.